The entry below describes one T cell receptor (beta chain). Its specificity is not known. A junction end diverges from the germline sequence, so it may reflect a read error. The study ran its PCR with 60 Vbeta and 13 Jbeta primers. The table came from immunoSEQ multiplex PCR; TCRdb's copy has only in-frame clones and leaves some out. The sample includes approximately 190,000 clones, roughly four fifths of them seen just once. The data were taken from a study of cytomegalovirus exposure and HLA in healthy donors. Study findings and constraints: Diagnosis of cytomegalovirus status made by the classifier reportedly showed high specificity and sensitivity. An analysis that was carried out later associated approximately 17,000 TCR beta sequences with HLA alleles at 0.05 false discovery rate. A list of 164 TCR beta chains associated with cytomegalovirus was given.

Germline V lookup: CDR1 SEHNR, CDR2 FQNEAQ (reference sequence). The CDR3 loop spans 12 amino acids. This sequence originates from a young woman in good health and CMV-seronegative. The rearrangement uses TRBV7-9 and TRBJ1-4; maybe TRBD1 (5 bases). Sequencing was performed on PBMCs. CDR3 region: CSSSLDKEKLFF. CDR3 DNA sequence: TGTTCCAGCAGCTTGGACAAGGAAAAACTGTTTTTT.